The 20 T cell receptor beta chains presented below share a single source sample, sequenced in a study of shared clonotypes between healthy human individuals. This table comes from immunoSEQ multiplex PCR, and its TCRdb copy is limited to in-frame clones, with some not included. This table holds about 2.5 million clones, under 95% found once. Sequenced: naive CD4+ T cells from PBMCs. Subset noted: CD45RA+ positively selected. The receptors here all came from a man aged 18 to 30 in good health. Some clones in this sample may be carry-over from other donors' samples.

The chain couples TRBV28 to TRBJ2-5; 7 bases are shared with TRBD1. The CDR3 runs 15 residues. CDR1 is MDHEN, CDR2 SYDVKM, per germline. V trimming: 10 bases; J trimming: 1 base; junction bases outside the gene matches: 12. CDR3 in amino acids: CAISRGRRRQETQYF. Here the CDR3 DNA reads TGTGCCATCTCGAGGGGGCGCAGGCGCCAAGAGACCCAGTACTTC.

The chain joins TRBV2 to TRBJ2-7; a possible D gene is TRBD2 (6 bases). This CDR3 region has 15 residues. Germline V gives CDR1 SNHLY, CDR2 FYNNEI. V was trimmed by 3 bases and J by 0 bases, leaving 12 bases between them. CDR3: CASSEWASVSYEQYF. CDR3 nucleotide sequence: TGTGCCAGCAGTGAGTGGGCTAGCGTCTCCTACGAGCAGTACTTC.

This chain uses TRBV2 with TRBJ1-2; no reliable D call. The CDR3 is 14 residues long. In germline, CDR1 is SNHLY, CDR2 FYNNEI. Deletions cut 0 bases from V and 4 bases from J, with 9 bases between. CDR3 loop: CASSEAPSPYGYTF. CDR3 coding DNA: TGTGCCAGCAGTGAAGCGCCGAGCCCCTATGGCTACACCTTC.

The chain is built from TRBV10-3 and TRBJ1-3; D is undetermined. Germline loops: CDR1 ENHRY, CDR2 SYGVKD. The CDR3 is 15 residues long. With 6 bases removed from V and 0 bases from J, the gap between germline ends came to 12 bases. CDR3 in DNA: TGTGCCATCAGACCGGGCTTACTCTCTGGAAACACCATATATTTT. It translates to CAIRPGLLSGNTIYF.

The rearrangement joins TRBV18 to TRBJ2-5, with 10 nucleotides matching TRBD2. Germline CDR1 is KGHSH and CDR2 is LQKENI. This CDR3 has 16 amino acids. The V segment lost 2 bases and the J segment 6 bases; nucleotides outside the gene matches: 9. CDR3 amino acids: CASSPSGSGGLKTQYF. In DNA, the CDR3 is TGTGCCAGCTCACCATCTGGTAGCGGGGGGTTAAAGACCCAGTACTTC.

The V call is TRBV6-5, the J call TRBJ2-3, with no clear D. Trimming removed 4 bases at V and 6 bases at J, with 20 bases between. CDR3 length: 16 amino acids. Germline lookup yields CDR1 MNHEY and CDR2 SVGAGI. In nucleotides, the CDR3 is TGTGCCAGCAGTTCCTTGTCTGGTGGCGGCGCGGATACGCAGTATTTT. Its translation is CASSSLSGGGADTQYF.

Concerning this clone: Other DNA sequences in this sample translate to the same CDR3. The J gene is TRBJ2-2, the V gene TRBV11-2; the D is unclear. CDR1 SGHAT and CDR2 FQNNGV come from the germline V gene. The CDR3 length is 13 residues. The V end lost 2 bases, the J end lost 1 base, and 2 bases lay between the germline ends. CDR3 protein: CASSLQNTGELFF. The CDR3 region has the DNA TGTGCCAGCAGCTTACAGAACACCGGGGAGCTGTTTTTT.

This chain uses TRBV28 with TRBJ2-1, with TRBD2 matching over 7 bases. This CDR3 has 16 residues. Germline loops: CDR1 MDHEN, CDR2 SYDVKM. Trimming at V came to 6 bases and at J to 6 bases, leaving 14 bases not matched to a gene. In nucleotides, the CDR3 is TGTGCCAGCAGGGGCCAGGTGCGACTAGCAGGCAATGAGCAGTTCTTC. Translated: CASRGQVRLAGNEQFF.

The V gene is TRBV9, the J gene TRBJ1-4, with a weak D call TRBD1 (6 bases). In germline, CDR1 is SGDLS, CDR2 YYNGEE. CDR3 length: 16 amino acids. With 0 bases removed from V and 6 bases from J, the gap between germline ends came to 15 bases. The CDR3: CASSVDPAGVHEKLFF. The DNA of the CDR3 is TGTGCCAGCAGCGTAGATCCGGCAGGGGTCCATGAAAAACTGTTTTTT.

The V call is TRBV7-2, the J call TRBJ1-2; weak D call: TRBD1 (5 bases). The CDR3 runs 15 residues. Trimming took off 3 bases at V and 5 bases at J, with 16 bases between the two ends. Germline V CDR1 and CDR2: SGHTA, FQGNSA. CDR3 protein: CASSLESGEGYGYTF. In nucleotides, the CDR3 is TGTGCCAGCAGCTTGGAGTCGGGGGAAGGGTATGGCTACACCTTC.

The rearrangement uses TRBV18 and TRBJ2-1; D might be TRBD2 (5 bases). The germline V gene has CDR1 KGHSH and CDR2 LQKENI. The CDR3 is 16 residues long. V lost 6 bases and J 4 bases, leaving 19 bases between the germline ends. This CDR3 reads CASSSSTTLYYNEQFF. For the CDR3, the DNA is TGTGCCAGCTCCTCTAGCACTACTCTATATTACAATGAGCAGTTCTTC.

J is TRBJ2-5 and V is TRBV15; 8 positions agree with TRBD1. Germline loops: CDR1 LNHNV, CDR2 YYDKDF (reference sequence). J lost 3 bases, V lost 0 bases, and 9 bases had no gene match. The length of the CDR3 is 17 residues. The CDR3 reads CATSRDSQGAAKETQYF. The CDR3 DNA reads TGTGCCACCAGCAGAGATTCTCAGGGGGCGGCGAAAGAGACCCAGTACTTC.

This chain connects TRBV19 to TRBJ2-5; either TRBD1 or TRBD2 may supply D (5 bases each). The better agreement between TRBJ2-7 and the DNA end casts doubt on the J call. This CDR3 is 18 amino acids long. Per the germline V gene, CDR1 is LNHDA and CDR2 is SQIVND (reference sequence). The CDR3 protein is CATILGASGPMGVCEQYF. DNA for the CDR3: TGTGCCACCATCCTCGGGGCCAGTGGGCCTATGGGGGTGTGCGAGCAGTACTTC.

The CDR3 loop is CASSRPGGGEQYF. CDR3 coding DNA: TGTGCCAGCAGCCGCCCAGGGGGTGGCGAGCAGTACTTC. This chain links TRBV7-9 with TRBJ2-7, with 7 bases fitting TRBD1. The CDR3 totals 13 residues. CDR1 is SEHNR and CDR2 is FQNEAQ in the germline V gene (reference sequence). The V and J ends lost 5 bases and 6 bases, in that order; junction bases with no gene match: 7.

The rearrangement joins TRBV7-2 to TRBJ1-2, with D maybe TRBD1 (6 bases). Looked up from germline, CDR1 is SGHTA and CDR2 is FQGNSA. The CDR3 covers 17 residues. V was shortened by 1 base and J by 8 bases, with 23 bases between the two germline ends. CDR3 protein: CASSLDPAFGGPGGYTF. The CDR3 region has the DNA TGTGCCAGCAGCTTAGATCCCGCGTTCGGGGGGCCTGGGGGCTACACCTTC.

A remark on this clone: Other DNA sequences in this sample translate to the same CDR3. This chain links TRBV15 with TRBJ2-1; 12 positions match TRBD2. Trimming took 1 base from V and 7 from J; bases not matched to a gene: 2. Germline loops: CDR1 LNHNV, CDR2 YYDKDF (reference sequence). The CDR3 spans 15 residues. CDR3 nucleotide sequence: TGTGCCACCAGCAGAGGTCTAGCGGGAGGGAATGAGCAGTTCTTC. It yields the protein CATSRGLAGGNEQFF.

The chain combines TRBV6-1 with TRBJ2-1; D may be TRBD2 (5 bases). The CDR3 consists of 15 residues. Germline V lookup: CDR1 MNHNS, CDR2 SASEGT. V shed 2 bases and J shed 4 bases, with 12 bases lying between them. CDR3 DNA: TGTGCCAGCAGTGAAAGCCAGCGGATTTACAATGAGCAGTTCTTC. Encoded protein: CASSESQRIYNEQFF.

The chain couples TRBV7-2 to TRBJ2-7; D unclear. V shed 2 bases and J shed 7 bases, with 15 bases lying between them. The CDR3 contains 14 residues. The germline V gene encodes CDR1 SGHTA and CDR2 FQGNSA. CDR3 protein: CASSLLGLGVEQYF. CDR3 DNA: TGTGCCAGCAGCTTATTAGGCCTCGGTGTGGAGCAGTACTTC.

The genes are TRBV11-2 and TRBJ1-2; 9 nucleotides match TRBD1. Unmatched junction bases numbered 5, after V lost 5 bases and J lost 4 bases. CDR1 SGHAT and CDR2 FQNNGV come from the germline V gene. This CDR3 has 14 residues. The CDR3 protein is CASSPLDRGYGYTF. DNA for the CDR3: TGTGCCAGCAGCCCCCTGGACAGGGGCTATGGCTACACCTTC.

On this clone: Other nucleotide sequences from this sample produce the same CDR3. The J gene is TRBJ2-7, the V gene TRBV28, with D possibly being TRBD1 (6 bases). Germline assignment: CDR1 MDHEN and CDR2 SYDVKM. Trimming removed 2 bases at V and 2 bases at J, with 10 bases between. This CDR3 contains 14 residues. CDR3 sequence reads: CASSLQGPTYEQYF. The CDR3 DNA is TGTGCCAGCAGTTTACAGGGGCCTACCTACGAGCAGTACTTC.